The rows below give T cell receptor beta chains drawn from one sample of a study of control samples from healthy donors and cancer patients. Generated by immunoSEQ multiplex PCR, the TCRdb table keeps only in-frame clones and is missing some. The sample records 150,000 to 200,000 clones, approximately 90% being singletons. Sequences were obtained from blood. All receptors derive from a man aged 25 to 40 in good health. CDR3s include the opening cysteine and the closing phenylalanine or tryptophan. The order of the fields is clone size, J gene, D gene, V gene, CDR3 DNA, CDR3 protein. A D gene is named only where the DNA matches it firmly. The size of a clone is reported for some rows only, either as once, few or many, or as a class for expanded clones.

abundance: NA
j_gene: TRBJ1-6
d_gene: TRBD1
v_gene: TRBV10-3
CDR3nt: TGTGCCATCAGTGGGGACAGGGAGAATTCACCCCTCCACTTT
CDR3aa: CAISGDRENSPLHF

abundance: NA
j_gene: TRBJ2-6
d_gene: NA
v_gene: TRBV7-2
CDR3nt: TGTGCCAGCAGCTCCTCCGGACCGGGCTCTGGGGCCAACGTCCTGACTTTC
CDR3aa: CASSSSGPGSGANVLTF

abundance: NA
j_gene: TRBJ2-1
d_gene: TRBD1
v_gene: TRBV7-9
CDR3nt: TGTGCCAGCAGCTCCATAACAGGGGCGGGCTACAATGAGCAGTTCTTC
CDR3aa: CASSSITGAGYNEQFF

abundance: NA
j_gene: TRBJ1-6
d_gene: TRBD1
v_gene: TRBV19
CDR3nt: TGTGCCAGTACCGAGGTAGGGGGCCTCTCACCCCTCCACTTT
CDR3aa: CASTEVGGLSPLHF

abundance: NA
j_gene: TRBJ1-1
d_gene: NA
v_gene: TRBV3-1/TRBV3-2
CDR3nt: TGTGCCAGCAGCCCGGACACCAGACTCCCTGAAGCTTTCTTT
CDR3aa: CASSPDTRLPEAFF

abundance: once
j_gene: TRBJ1-6
d_gene: NA
v_gene: TRBV11-3
CDR3nt: TGTGCCAGCAGCTTAGAAGACAGTAGCACTTATAATTCACCCCTCCACTTT
CDR3aa: CASSLEDSSTYNSPLHF

abundance: NA
j_gene: TRBJ1-6
d_gene: TRBD1
v_gene: TRBV5-1
CDR3nt: TGCGCCAGCAGTCAGGGGGCTTTCTATAATTCACCCCTCCACTTT
CDR3aa: CASSQGAFYNSPLHF

abundance: NA
j_gene: TRBJ1-1
d_gene: NA
v_gene: TRBV7-9
CDR3nt: TGTGCCAGCAGCCCAGGATGGAAAGCTTTCTTT
CDR3aa: CASSPGWKAFF

abundance: NA
j_gene: TRBJ1-1
d_gene: NA
v_gene: TRBV27
CDR3nt: TGTGCCAGCATACCGAGGGGCGGAGAAGGGAAGAAAGCTTTCTTT
CDR3aa: CASIPRGGEGKKAFF

abundance: NA
j_gene: TRBJ1-3
d_gene: NA
v_gene: TRBV5-6
CDR3nt: TGTGCCAGCAGCTTGTTACCAGACACGTCCTCTGGAAACACCATATATTTT
CDR3aa: CASSLLPDTSSGNTIYF

abundance: NA
j_gene: TRBJ2-7
d_gene: NA
v_gene: TRBV27
CDR3nt: TGTGCCAGCAGTTCAGGGTTGGAGCAGTACTTC
CDR3aa: CASSSGLEQYF

abundance: NA
j_gene: TRBJ2-7
d_gene: NA
v_gene: TRBV23-1
CDR3nt: TGCGCCAGCAGTCCCTCCGTTGACAGTTGGTCCTACGAGCAGTACTTC
CDR3aa: CASSPSVDSWSYEQYF

abundance: NA
j_gene: TRBJ2-7
d_gene: NA
v_gene: TRBV27
CDR3nt: TGTGCCAGCAGGGAGCAGGGTGTCTACGAGCAGTACTTC
CDR3aa: CASREQGVYEQYF

abundance: NA
j_gene: TRBJ2-3
d_gene: NA
v_gene: TRBV21-1
CDR3nt: TGTGCCAGCAGCAAAGACGGGGAGGATTGCACAGATACGCAGTATTTT
CDR3aa: CASSKDGEDCTDTQYF

abundance: once
j_gene: TRBJ2-7
d_gene: TRBD2
v_gene: TRBV9
CDR3nt: TGTGCCAGCAGCGGTGGGGCTAGCGGGTTCTACGAGCAGTACTTC
CDR3aa: CASSGGASGFYEQYF

abundance: NA
j_gene: TRBJ1-6
d_gene: NA
v_gene: TRBV27
CDR3nt: TGTGCCAGCAGTTTATTCCCTAGCTCCTATAATTCACCCCTCCACTTT
CDR3aa: CASSLFPSSYNSPLHF

abundance: NA
j_gene: TRBJ1-1
d_gene: NA
v_gene: TRBV11-2
CDR3nt: TGTGCCAGCAGCTTATTCCACCGGGACCAAACTAAGAACACTGAAGCTTTCTTT
CDR3aa: CASSLFHRDQTKNTEAFF

abundance: NA
j_gene: TRBJ2-2
d_gene: TRBD1
v_gene: TRBV5-8
CDR3nt: TGTGCCAGCAGCCCGGGACAGGGTTCCGGGGAGCTGTTTTTT
CDR3aa: CASSPGQGSGELFF

abundance: NA
j_gene: TRBJ2-7
d_gene: TRBD2
v_gene: TRBV5-1
CDR3nt: TGCGCCAGCAGTCGGACTAGCGGGTTGAGCTCCTACGAGCAGTACTTC
CDR3aa: CASSRTSGLSSYEQYF

abundance: NA
j_gene: TRBJ2-1
d_gene: NA
v_gene: TRBV5-1
CDR3nt: TGCGCCAGCAGCCCTCCTTATGAGTTCAGCTCCTACAATGAGCAGTTCTTC
CDR3aa: CASSPPYEFSSYNEQFF

abundance: NA
j_gene: TRBJ2-7
d_gene: NA
v_gene: TRBV19
CDR3nt: TGTGCCAGTAACCCAATAGGATCCTACGAGCAGTACTTC
CDR3aa: CASNPIGSYEQYF

abundance: NA
j_gene: TRBJ2-2
d_gene: TRBD2
v_gene: TRBV27
CDR3nt: TGTGCCAGCAGTTTAAGACTAGCGGATTACACCGGGGAGCTGTTTTTT
CDR3aa: CASSLRLADYTGELFF

abundance: NA
j_gene: TRBJ2-1
d_gene: TRBD1
v_gene: TRBV2
CDR3nt: TGTGCCAGCAGACCCGGGACAGGGAGGGACAATGAGCAGTTCTTC
CDR3aa: CASRPGTGRDNEQFF

abundance: NA
j_gene: TRBJ1-4
d_gene: NA
v_gene: TRBV7-9
CDR3nt: TGTGCCAGCAGCTACCCGGGGGAAAAACTGTTTTTT
CDR3aa: CASSYPGEKLFF

abundance: NA
j_gene: TRBJ2-1
d_gene: TRBD2
v_gene: TRBV24-1
CDR3nt: TGTGCCACCAACCCCGGACTAGCGGGAGGCAATGAGCAGTTCTTC
CDR3aa: CATNPGLAGGNEQFF

abundance: NA
j_gene: TRBJ2-7
d_gene: NA
v_gene: TRBV5-8
CDR3nt: TGTGCCAGCAGCGTTTCCGGGGCCAGGCAGTACTTC
CDR3aa: CASSVSGARQYF

abundance: NA
j_gene: TRBJ1-1
d_gene: TRBD1
v_gene: TRBV7-2
CDR3nt: TGTGCCAGCAGCTTAGGGGGGACAGGGGTCACTGAAGCTTTCTTT
CDR3aa: CASSLGGTGVTEAFF

abundance: NA
j_gene: TRBJ1-5
d_gene: TRBD1
v_gene: TRBV27
CDR3nt: TGTGCCAGCAGTTTAACAGGGGCACGCAATCAGCCCCAGCATTTT
CDR3aa: CASSLTGARNQPQHF

abundance: NA
j_gene: TRBJ2-1
d_gene: TRBD2
v_gene: TRBV3-1/TRBV3-2
CDR3nt: TGTGCCAGCAGCCAAGGACCCGGACTAGCGACAGAGAACTACAATGAGCAGTTCTTC
CDR3aa: CASSQGPGLATENYNEQFF

abundance: NA
j_gene: TRBJ1-3
d_gene: NA
v_gene: TRBV10-3
CDR3nt: TGTGCCATCAGCGAAACCATGAGCTCTGGAAACACCATATATTTT
CDR3aa: CAISETMSSGNTIYF

abundance: few
j_gene: TRBJ1-1
d_gene: TRBD1
v_gene: TRBV30
CDR3nt: TGTGCCGCCCCAGGGGGCCATGAAGCTTTCTTT
CDR3aa: CAAPGGHEAFF

abundance: NA
j_gene: TRBJ2-7
d_gene: TRBD1
v_gene: TRBV28
CDR3nt: TGTGCCAGCAGCCTTCGACAGGGCACCTACGAGCAGTACTTC
CDR3aa: CASSLRQGTYEQYF

abundance: once
j_gene: TRBJ2-3
d_gene: TRBD2
v_gene: TRBV5-1
CDR3nt: TGCGCCAGCAGCTTGCGCGGGGGGGGCACAGATACGCAGTATTTT
CDR3aa: CASSLRGGGTDTQYF

abundance: NA
j_gene: TRBJ2-1
d_gene: NA
v_gene: TRBV6-1
CDR3nt: TGTGCCAGCAGTGAAGCGCCCTGGCGCAAGTCCTACAATGAGCAGTTCTTC
CDR3aa: CASSEAPWRKSYNEQFF

abundance: NA
j_gene: TRBJ1-3
d_gene: NA
v_gene: TRBV5-1
CDR3nt: TGCGCCAGCAGGGGAGTCTCCGGAAACACCATATATTTT
CDR3aa: CASRGVSGNTIYF

abundance: NA
j_gene: TRBJ2-2
d_gene: TRBD1
v_gene: TRBV11-2
CDR3nt: TGTGCCAGCTCGCGGAGGGGGACAGGGAGGAACACCGGGGAGCTGTTTTTT
CDR3aa: CASSRRGTGRNTGELFF

abundance: NA
j_gene: TRBJ2-1
d_gene: NA
v_gene: TRBV28
CDR3nt: TGTGCCAGCAGTTTTCCGAGCGGCAGCTCCTACAATGAGCAGTTCTTC
CDR3aa: CASSFPSGSSYNEQFF

abundance: NA
j_gene: TRBJ2-3
d_gene: NA
v_gene: TRBV5-1
CDR3nt: TGCGCCAGCAGCTTCCGGTCGACAGATACGCAGTATTTT
CDR3aa: CASSFRSTDTQYF

abundance: NA
j_gene: TRBJ1-1
d_gene: TRBD1
v_gene: TRBV19
CDR3nt: TGTGCCAGTAGTCTCCCGGGACAGGTAAATGAAGCTTTCTTT
CDR3aa: CASSLPGQVNEAFF

abundance: NA
j_gene: TRBJ2-1
d_gene: TRBD2
v_gene: TRBV4-1
CDR3nt: TGCGCCAGCAGCCTGATTGGGACTACCCACAATGAGCAGTTCTTC
CDR3aa: CASSLIGTTHNEQFF

abundance: NA
j_gene: TRBJ2-2
d_gene: TRBD2
v_gene: TRBV7-9
CDR3nt: TGTGCCAGCAGCCCGCTACTAGCGCCGACCGGGGAGCTGTTTTTT
CDR3aa: CASSPLLAPTGELFF

abundance: NA
j_gene: TRBJ2-7
d_gene: TRBD1
v_gene: TRBV5-1
CDR3nt: TGCGCCAGCAGCTTGTCCGTCCGGGGACAGGGGCCGGGAGAGCAGTACTTC
CDR3aa: CASSLSVRGQGPGEQYF

abundance: NA
j_gene: TRBJ2-1
d_gene: TRBD1
v_gene: TRBV12-5
CDR3nt: TGTGCTAGTGGTTCGCCCCGGGGACAGGTGGCCTACAATGAGCAGTTCTTC
CDR3aa: CASGSPRGQVAYNEQFF

abundance: NA
j_gene: TRBJ1-1
d_gene: TRBD1
v_gene: TRBV11-2
CDR3nt: TGTGCCAGCAGCCTAACAGGGGTTGACACTGAAGCTTTCTTT
CDR3aa: CASSLTGVDTEAFF

abundance: NA
j_gene: TRBJ1-1
d_gene: TRBD1
v_gene: TRBV2
CDR3nt: TGTGCCAGCAGGGGGGGACAGGTCCTTACAAAAGCTTTCTTT
CDR3aa: CASRGGQVLTKAFF

abundance: NA
j_gene: TRBJ2-2
d_gene: NA
v_gene: TRBV6-6
CDR3nt: TGTGCCAGCGGGGACGGGTTCACCGGGGAGCTGTTTTTT
CDR3aa: CASGDGFTGELFF

abundance: NA
j_gene: TRBJ1-2
d_gene: TRBD1
v_gene: TRBV5-6
CDR3nt: TGTGCCAGCAGCCCGACAGGGGGAGGTAACTATGGCTACACCTTC
CDR3aa: CASSPTGGGNYGYTF

abundance: NA
j_gene: TRBJ2-2
d_gene: NA
v_gene: TRBV28
CDR3nt: TGTGCCAGCCAAAACACCGGGGAGCTGTTTTTT
CDR3aa: CASQNTGELFF

abundance: NA
j_gene: TRBJ2-2
d_gene: TRBD2
v_gene: TRBV29-1
CDR3nt: TGCAGCGTTGCCGGGACTAGCGGGACGAACACCGGGGAGCTGTTTTTT
CDR3aa: CSVAGTSGTNTGELFF

abundance: NA
j_gene: TRBJ1-5
d_gene: NA
v_gene: TRBV6-2/TRBV6-3
CDR3nt: TGTGCCAGCAGTTACTTAAGACAGACCAGCGGATCATTTAGCAATCAGCCCCAGCATTTT
CDR3aa: CASSYLRQTSGSFSNQPQHF

abundance: NA
j_gene: TRBJ1-5
d_gene: NA
v_gene: TRBV5-6
CDR3nt: TGTGCCAGCAGCTTGACAGGGAGCAATCAGCCCCAGCATTTT
CDR3aa: CASSLTGSNQPQHF

abundance: NA
j_gene: TRBJ1-1
d_gene: TRBD1
v_gene: TRBV30
CDR3nt: TGTGCCTGGAAACAGGGGGGTGAAGCTTTCTTT
CDR3aa: CAWKQGGEAFF

abundance: few
j_gene: TRBJ1-6
d_gene: TRBD1
v_gene: TRBV5-4
CDR3nt: TGTGCCAGCAGCGTAACAGGGGGGAATTCACCCCTCCACTTT
CDR3aa: CASSVTGGNSPLHF

abundance: NA
j_gene: TRBJ2-5
d_gene: TRBD1
v_gene: TRBV9
CDR3nt: TGTGCCAGCAGCCCACGACAGGGACAAGAGACCCAGTACTTC
CDR3aa: CASSPRQGQETQYF

abundance: NA
j_gene: TRBJ1-4
d_gene: NA
v_gene: TRBV7-8
CDR3nt: TGTGCCAGCAGCCCCCCCGGACACCCTCCGGAAAAACTGTTTTTT
CDR3aa: CASSPPGHPPEKLFF

abundance: NA
j_gene: TRBJ2-7
d_gene: TRBD1
v_gene: TRBV10-2
CDR3nt: TGCGCCAGCAGGGATGGACAGGGGGCGTTCGAGCAGTACTTC
CDR3aa: CASRDGQGAFEQYF

abundance: NA
j_gene: TRBJ1-2
d_gene: NA
v_gene: TRBV5-1
CDR3nt: TGCGCCAGCAGCTTACAGGGTAGTAATGGCTACACCTTC
CDR3aa: CASSLQGSNGYTF

abundance: NA
j_gene: TRBJ1-2
d_gene: TRBD1
v_gene: TRBV7-2
CDR3nt: TGTGCCAGCAGCTTAGACAGGGGTAACTATGGCTACACCTTC
CDR3aa: CASSLDRGNYGYTF

abundance: NA
j_gene: TRBJ2-7
d_gene: NA
v_gene: TRBV27
CDR3nt: TGTGCCAGCAGTTTGAGGCGGGATTCCTACGAGCAGTACTTC
CDR3aa: CASSLRRDSYEQYF